This TCR beta chain originates from a study of Graves' ophthalmopathy and Graves' hyperthyroidism. V shed 3 bases and J shed 0 bases, with 11 bases lying between them. The germline gives CDR1 SQVTM, CDR2 ANQGSEA. This CDR3 contains 14 residues. Amplification from RNA transcripts yielded the TCR beta CDR3 regions. First-round RT-PCR employed HTBI primers, with a second-round multiplex PCR after it. TCRdb reanalysed the multiplex PCR reads using MiXCR and keeps one entry per CDR3 protein. The data show hundreds of thousands of distinct CDR3 sequences, under 50% seen once. The TCR sequence derives from an adult man with Graves' ophthalmopathy. Sequenced sample: peripheral blood. The V and J genes are TRBV29-1 and TRBJ1-2, with D possibly TRBD1 on 5 matching bases. In DNA form, the CDR3 reads TGCAGCGTTGAGCCCAGGGCATCTAACTATGGCTACACCTTC. Translating gives CSVEPRASNYGYTF.